This TCR beta chain was retrieved from a study of blood T cell repertoires in COVID-19. As for the study in general: Spain, Italy and the United States supplied samples that represented acute and convalescent COVID-19.

Per the study methods: Quantification of nucleated cells was approximated via reference gene primer amplification. Generated by immunoSEQ multiplex PCR, the TCRdb table keeps only in-frame clones and is missing some. V, J and clone size are those of that table, while D and trimming were read from the DNA. The repertoire has a few hundred thousand clones, about 86% of them found once; the top ten carry roughly 4%. The study drew participants aged about 18 to 89 years from approximately 25 US areas. This clone was observed a handful of times. This CDR3 region has 16 residues. V lost 2 bases, J lost 6 bases, and 9 bases stayed unmatched. Germline V CDR1 and CDR2: MDHEN, SYDVKM.

This clonotype originated in a woman between 35 and 50 years old with acute COVID-19. V usage is TRBV28 and J usage is TRBJ1-4; 7 bases agree with TRBD1. Sequencing was done on a sample of PBMCs or T cells enriched from blood (not recorded which). Here the CDR3 DNA reads TGTGCCAGCAGTTTAGATTTACAGGGGAATTATGAAAAACTGTTTTTT. Translated, it gives CASSLDLQGNYEKLFF.